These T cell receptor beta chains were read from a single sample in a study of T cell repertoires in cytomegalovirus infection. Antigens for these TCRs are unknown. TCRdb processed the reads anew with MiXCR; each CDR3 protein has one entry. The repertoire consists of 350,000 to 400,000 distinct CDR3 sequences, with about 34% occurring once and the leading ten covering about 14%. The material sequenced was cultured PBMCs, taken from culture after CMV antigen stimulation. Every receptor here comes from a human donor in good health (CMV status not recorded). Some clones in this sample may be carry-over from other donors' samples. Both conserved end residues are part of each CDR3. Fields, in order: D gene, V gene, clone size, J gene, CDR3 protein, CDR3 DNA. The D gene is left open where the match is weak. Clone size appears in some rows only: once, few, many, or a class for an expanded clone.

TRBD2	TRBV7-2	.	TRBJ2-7	CASSLTSGGPLRYEQYF	TGTGCCAGCAGCTTGACTAGCGGAGGCCCCCTTCGCTACGAGCAGTACTTC
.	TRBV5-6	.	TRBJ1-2	CASSLVRQSGYGYTF	TGTGCCAGCAGCTTGGTTCGACAGTCGGGCTATGGCTACACCTTC
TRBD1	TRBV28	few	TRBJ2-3	CASSKGQGAPDTQYF	TGTGCCAGCTCCAAAGGACAGGGGGCCCCAGATACGCAGTATTTT
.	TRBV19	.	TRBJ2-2	CASRNPAGELFF	TGTGCCAGTAGAAATCCGGCCGGGGAGCTGTTTTTT
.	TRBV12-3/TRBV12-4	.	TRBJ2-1	CASSLWVGKTGAKEPSYSYNEQFF	TGTGCCAGCAGTTTATGGGTGGGGAAAACGGGGGCAAAGGAGCCATCGTACTCCTACAATGAGCAGTTCTTC
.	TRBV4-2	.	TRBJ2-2	CASSQVGRNTGELFF	TGTGCCAGCAGCCAAGTGGGACGAAACACCGGGGAGCTGTTTTTT
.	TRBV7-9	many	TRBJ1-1	CASSLESGQNTEAFF	TGTGCCAGCAGCTTAGAATCGGGACAGAACACTGAAGCTTTCTTT
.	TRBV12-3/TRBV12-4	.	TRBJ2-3	CASSGGGSLVGTQYF	TGTGCCAGCAGTGGGGGAGGCTCTCTGGTTGGTACGCAGTATTTT
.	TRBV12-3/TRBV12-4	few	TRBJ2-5	CASSEGSLVSETQYF	TGTGCCAGCTCTGAGGGATCCCTAGTTTCGGAGACCCAGTACTTC
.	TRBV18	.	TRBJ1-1	CASSQVTGRNTEAFF	TGTGCCAGCTCACAGGTAACAGGGCGGAACACTGAAGCTTTCTTT
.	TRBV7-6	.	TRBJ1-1	CASSAFEGLNTEAFF	TGTGCCAGCAGCGCGTTCGAGGGGCTGAACACTGAAGCTTTCTTT
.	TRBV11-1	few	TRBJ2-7	CASSLDASRDEQYF	TGTGCCAGCAGCTTAGATGCCTCTCGGGACGAGCAGTACTTC
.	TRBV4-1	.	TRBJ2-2	CASSQNTANTGELFF	TGCGCCAGCAGCCAAAACACGGCGAACACCGGGGAGCTGTTTTTT